The clone carrying this TCR beta chain was seen repeatedly, ten times or more. No antigen is known for it. This record belongs to a study of T cell repertoires in cytomegalovirus infection. On the study more broadly: Matching HLA type, along with CMV infection, was indicated by public TCR beta signatures. Findings and caveats of the study: Ex vivo responses were dominated by HLA-C-restricted CMV-specific TCR beta clonotypes. Summed public TCR beta family frequency identified CMV carriers bearing the relevant HLA.

The V and J ends lost 1 base and 10 bases, in that order; junction bases with no gene match: 11. This CDR3 has 15 residues. Per germline, CDR1 SGHTA and CDR2 FQGNSA. TCRdb itself ran the reads through MiXCR, one entry per CDR3 protein. This table holds 150,000 to 200,000 distinct CDR3 sequences, roughly 19% found once. This clonotype originated in a human donor in good health (CMV status not recorded). Some clones in this sample may be carry-over from other donors' samples. The specimen was PBMCs. J is TRBJ1-2 and V is TRBV7-2; 8 nucleotides line up with TRBD1. In DNA form, the CDR3 reads TGTGCCAGCAGCTTAGAGGCCCGCAGGGGGCTTGACTACACCTTC. Its protein product is CASSLEARRGLDYTF.